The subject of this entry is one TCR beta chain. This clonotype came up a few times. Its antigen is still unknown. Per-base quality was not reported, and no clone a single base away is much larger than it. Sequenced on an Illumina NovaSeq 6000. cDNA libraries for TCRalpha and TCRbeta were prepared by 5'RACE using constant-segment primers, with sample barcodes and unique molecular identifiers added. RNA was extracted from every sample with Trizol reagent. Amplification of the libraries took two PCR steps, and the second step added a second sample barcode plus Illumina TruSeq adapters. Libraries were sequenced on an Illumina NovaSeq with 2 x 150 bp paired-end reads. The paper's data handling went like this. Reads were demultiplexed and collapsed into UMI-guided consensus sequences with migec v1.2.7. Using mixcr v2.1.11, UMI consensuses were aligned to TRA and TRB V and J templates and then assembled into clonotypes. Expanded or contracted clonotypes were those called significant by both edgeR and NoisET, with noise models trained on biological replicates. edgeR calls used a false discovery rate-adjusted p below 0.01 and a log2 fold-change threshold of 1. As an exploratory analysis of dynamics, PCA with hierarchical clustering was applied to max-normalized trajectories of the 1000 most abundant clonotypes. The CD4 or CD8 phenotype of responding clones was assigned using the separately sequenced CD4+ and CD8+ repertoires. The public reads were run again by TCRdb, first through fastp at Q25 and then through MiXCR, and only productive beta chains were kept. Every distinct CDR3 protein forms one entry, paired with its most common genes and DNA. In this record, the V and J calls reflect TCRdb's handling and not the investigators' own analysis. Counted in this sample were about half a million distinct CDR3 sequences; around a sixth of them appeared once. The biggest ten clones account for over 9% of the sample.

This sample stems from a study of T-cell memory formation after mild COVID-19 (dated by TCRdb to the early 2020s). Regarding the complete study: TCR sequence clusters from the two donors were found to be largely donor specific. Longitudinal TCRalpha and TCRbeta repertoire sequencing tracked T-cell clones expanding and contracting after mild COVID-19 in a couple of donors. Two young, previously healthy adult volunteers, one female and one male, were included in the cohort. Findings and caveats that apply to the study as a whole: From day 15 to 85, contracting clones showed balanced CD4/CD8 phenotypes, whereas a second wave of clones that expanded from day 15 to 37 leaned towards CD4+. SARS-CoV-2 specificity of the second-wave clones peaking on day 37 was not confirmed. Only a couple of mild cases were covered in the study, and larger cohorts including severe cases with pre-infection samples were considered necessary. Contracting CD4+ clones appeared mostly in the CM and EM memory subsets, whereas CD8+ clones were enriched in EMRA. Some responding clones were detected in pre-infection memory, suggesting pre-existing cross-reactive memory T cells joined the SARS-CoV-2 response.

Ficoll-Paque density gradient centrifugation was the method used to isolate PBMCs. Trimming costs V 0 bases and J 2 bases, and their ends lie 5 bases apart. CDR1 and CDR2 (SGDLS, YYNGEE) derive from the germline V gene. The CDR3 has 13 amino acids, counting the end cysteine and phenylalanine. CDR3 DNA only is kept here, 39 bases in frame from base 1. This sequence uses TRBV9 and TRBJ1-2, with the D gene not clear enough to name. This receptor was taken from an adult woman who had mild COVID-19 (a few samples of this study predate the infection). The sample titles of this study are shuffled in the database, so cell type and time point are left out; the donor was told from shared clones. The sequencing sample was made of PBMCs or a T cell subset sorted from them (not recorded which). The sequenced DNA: TGTGCCAGCAGCGTAGGCGGGAACTATGGCTACACCTTC. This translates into CASSVGGNYGYTF.